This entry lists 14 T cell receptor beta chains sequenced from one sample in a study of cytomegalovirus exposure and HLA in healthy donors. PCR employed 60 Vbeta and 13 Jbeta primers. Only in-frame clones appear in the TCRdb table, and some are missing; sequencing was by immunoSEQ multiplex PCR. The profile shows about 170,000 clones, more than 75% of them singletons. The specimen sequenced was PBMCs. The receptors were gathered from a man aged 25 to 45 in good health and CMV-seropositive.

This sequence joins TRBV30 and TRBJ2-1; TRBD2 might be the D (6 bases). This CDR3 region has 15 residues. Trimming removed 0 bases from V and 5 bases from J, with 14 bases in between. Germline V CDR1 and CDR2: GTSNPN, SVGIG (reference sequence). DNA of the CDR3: TGTGCCTGGAGTGTACGGAGACTAGACAACAATGAGCAGTTCTTC. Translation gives CAWSVRRLDNNEQFF.

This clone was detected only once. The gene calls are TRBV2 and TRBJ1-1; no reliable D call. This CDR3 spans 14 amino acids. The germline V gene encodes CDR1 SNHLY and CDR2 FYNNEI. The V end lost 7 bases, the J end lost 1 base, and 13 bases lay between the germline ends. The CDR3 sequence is CASIRGNQNTEAFF. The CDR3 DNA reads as TGTGCCAGCATCCGAGGGAACCAGAACACTGAAGCTTTCTTT.

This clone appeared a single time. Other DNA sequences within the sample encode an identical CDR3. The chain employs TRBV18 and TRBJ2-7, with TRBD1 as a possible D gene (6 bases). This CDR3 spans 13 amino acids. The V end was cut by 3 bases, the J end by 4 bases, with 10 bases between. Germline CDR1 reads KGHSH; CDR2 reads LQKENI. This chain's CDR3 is CASSPGTNYEQYF. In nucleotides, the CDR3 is TGTGCCAGCTCACCCGGGACAAATTACGAGCAGTACTTC.

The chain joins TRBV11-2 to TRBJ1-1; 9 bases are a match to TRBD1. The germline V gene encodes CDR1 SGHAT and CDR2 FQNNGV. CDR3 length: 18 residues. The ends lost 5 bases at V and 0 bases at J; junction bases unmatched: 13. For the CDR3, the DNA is TGTGCCAGCAGCCTTCCTCCGGACAGGGGCGTTGTGAACACTGAAGCTTTCTTT. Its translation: CASSLPPDRGVVNTEAFF.

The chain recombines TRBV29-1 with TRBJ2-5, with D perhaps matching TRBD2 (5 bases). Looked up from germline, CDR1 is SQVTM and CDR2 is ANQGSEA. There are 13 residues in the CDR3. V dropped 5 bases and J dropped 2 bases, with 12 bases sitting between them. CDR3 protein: CSVFGSGQETQYF. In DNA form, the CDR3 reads TGCAGCGTTTTTGGATCGGGACAAGAGACCCAGTACTTC.

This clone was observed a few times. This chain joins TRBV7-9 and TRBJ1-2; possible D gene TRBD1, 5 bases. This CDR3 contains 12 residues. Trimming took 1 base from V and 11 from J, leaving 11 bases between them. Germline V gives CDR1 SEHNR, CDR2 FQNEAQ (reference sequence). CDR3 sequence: CASSLGDSGYTF. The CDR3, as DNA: TGTGCCAGCAGCTTAGGGGACTCAGGTTACACCTTC.

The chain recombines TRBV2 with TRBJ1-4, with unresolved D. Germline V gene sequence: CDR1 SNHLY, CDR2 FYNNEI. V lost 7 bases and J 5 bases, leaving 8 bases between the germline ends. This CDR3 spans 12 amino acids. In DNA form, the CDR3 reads TGTGCCAGCATCGGGGTCAATGAAAAACTGTTTTTT. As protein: CASIGVNEKLFF. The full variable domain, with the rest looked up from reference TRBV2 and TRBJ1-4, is EPEVTQTPSHQVTQMGQEVILRCVPISNHLYFYWYRQILGQKVEFLVSFYNNEISEKSEIFDDQFSVERPDGSNFTLKIRSTKLEDSAMYFCASIGVNEKLFFGSGTQLSVL.

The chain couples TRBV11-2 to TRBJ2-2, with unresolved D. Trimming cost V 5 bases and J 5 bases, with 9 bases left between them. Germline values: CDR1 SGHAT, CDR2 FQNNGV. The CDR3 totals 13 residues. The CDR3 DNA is TGTGCCAGCAGCGTGACTGTGACCGGGGAGCTGTTTTTT. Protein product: CASSVTVTGELFF.

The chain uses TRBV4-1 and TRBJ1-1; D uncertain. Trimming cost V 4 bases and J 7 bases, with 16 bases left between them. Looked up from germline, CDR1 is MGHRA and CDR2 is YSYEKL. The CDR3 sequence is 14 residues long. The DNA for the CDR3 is TGCGCCAGCAGCCGTACACCAGCCGACATTGAAGCTTTCTTT. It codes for CASSRTPADIEAFF.

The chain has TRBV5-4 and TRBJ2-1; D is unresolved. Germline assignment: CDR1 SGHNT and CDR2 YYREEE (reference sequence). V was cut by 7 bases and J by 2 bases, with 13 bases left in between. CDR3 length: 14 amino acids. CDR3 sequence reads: CASSLPPTYNEQFF. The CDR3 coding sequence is TGTGCCAGCTCCTTGCCCCCTACCTACAATGAGCAGTTCTTC.

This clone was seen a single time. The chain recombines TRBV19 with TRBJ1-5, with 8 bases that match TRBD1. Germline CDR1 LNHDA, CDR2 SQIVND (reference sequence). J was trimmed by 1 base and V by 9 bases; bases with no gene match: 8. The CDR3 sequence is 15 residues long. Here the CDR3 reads CASSYDRGSNQPQHF. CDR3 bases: TGTGCCAGCAGCTACGACAGGGGAAGCAATCAGCCCCAGCATTTT. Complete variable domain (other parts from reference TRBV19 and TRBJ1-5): DGGITQSPKYLFRKEGQNVTLSCEQNLNHDAMYWYRQDPGQGLRLIYYSQIVNDFQKGDIAEGYSVSREKKESFPLTVTSAQKNPTAFYLCASSYDRGSNQPQHFGDGTRLSIL.

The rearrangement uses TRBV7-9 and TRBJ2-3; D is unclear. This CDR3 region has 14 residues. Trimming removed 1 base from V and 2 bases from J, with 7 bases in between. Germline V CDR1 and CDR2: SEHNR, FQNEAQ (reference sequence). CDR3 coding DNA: TGTGCCAGCAGCTTAGACTTCCTCACAGATACGCAGTATTTT. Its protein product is CASSLDFLTDTQYF.

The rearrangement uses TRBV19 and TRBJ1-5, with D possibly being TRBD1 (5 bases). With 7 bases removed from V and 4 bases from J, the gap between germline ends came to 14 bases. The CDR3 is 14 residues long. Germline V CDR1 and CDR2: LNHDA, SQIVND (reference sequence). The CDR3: CASTRRGENQPQHF. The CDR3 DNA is TGTGCCAGTACGCGCCGGGGGGAAAATCAGCCCCAGCATTTT.

DNA of the CDR3: TGTGCCAGCAGATGGCTAGGGACTAGTCAAGGTGAGCAGTTCTTC. Translation: CASRWLGTSQGEQFF. The chain links TRBV13 to TRBJ2-1, with 8 bases that match TRBD2. CDR1 and CDR2 from the germline V gene are PRHDT and FYEKMQ (reference sequence). The CDR3 is 15 residues long. V gave up 6 bases and J gave up 9 bases; unmatched junction bases: 13.